A selection of T cell receptor beta chains follows, all from one sample in a study of technical replicates of blood from a handful of donors. Assay: immunoSEQ multiplex PCR; the TCRdb copy retains only in-frame clones and omits some. Of 55,000 to 60,000 clones in the sample, roughly 93% were seen once. The sequencing input was PBMCs. Receptors originate from a human donor in good health. Some clones in this sample may be carry-over from other donors' samples. Both conserved end residues are part of each CDR3. Each record gives: V gene, J gene, D gene, clone size, CDR3 DNA, CDR3 protein. A D gene is named only where the DNA matches it firmly. Not all rows give a size; the values are once, few, many and, for expanded clones, a class.

>TRBV10-3|TRBJ2-1|TRBD2|NA
TGTGCCATCAGTGAAGCCGTACGGACTAGCTCCGATGAGCAGTTCTTC
CAISEAVRTSSDEQFF
>TRBV7-2|TRBJ2-3|TRBD2|NA
TGTGCCAGCAGCGAAACCGCGGGGGGGGGCACAGATACGCAGTATTTT
CASSETAGGGTDTQYF
>TRBV4-2|TRBJ1-1|NA|NA
TGTGCCAGCAGCCAAGATCCCAGACGGGGAGGGAAGACCACTGAAGCTTTCTTT
CASSQDPRRGGKTTEAFF
>TRBV15|TRBJ1-2|NA|NA
TGTGCCACCAGCTCCCCTCGGAACGGACTTTATGGCTACACCTTC
CATSSPRNGLYGYTF
>TRBV30|TRBJ1-2|NA|NA
TGTGCCTGGAGTGGAGATAACTATGGCTACACCTTC
CAWSGDNYGYTF
>TRBV11-1|TRBJ1-1|NA|NA
TGTGCCAGCAGCCAGAAAGTGAACACTGAAGCTTTCTTT
CASSQKVNTEAFF
>TRBV7-6|TRBJ1-1|TRBD1|NA
TGTGCCAGCAGCTCCCACCTCGGACAGGGTGACACTGAAGCTTTCTTT
CASSSHLGQGDTEAFF
>TRBV4-3|TRBJ1-3|NA|NA
TGCGCCAGCAGCCAAGATTTCCGGTCCGGAAACACCATATATTTT
CASSQDFRSGNTIYF
>TRBV7-9|TRBJ2-7|TRBD2|NA
TGTGCCAGCAGACCCCCAGGGAGGGGCGAGCAGTACTTC
CASRPPGRGEQYF
>TRBV29-1|TRBJ2-1|NA|NA
TGCAGCGGAGGCCTCGGGAAGAGCGAGCAGTTCTTC
CSGGLGKSEQFF
>TRBV6-1|TRBJ2-1|TRBD2|NA
TGTGCCAGCAGCCCCGGGACTAGCGGTAAAAATGAGCAGTTCTTC
CASSPGTSGKNEQFF
>TRBV6-5|TRBJ1-2|NA|NA
TGTGCCAGCAGTTACTCGCAGTTTATGCGGGGCTACACCTTC
CASSYSQFMRGYTF
>TRBV7-9|TRBJ2-7|TRBD2|few
TGTGCCAGCAGCCTAGCTAGCGGGGGAACCTACGAGCAGTACTTC
CASSLASGGTYEQYF
>TRBV2|TRBJ1-1|NA|NA
TGTGCCAGCACCGGAGAAGGGAACACTGAAGCTTTCTTT
CASTGEGNTEAFF
>TRBV7-9|TRBJ2-2|NA|NA
TGTGCCAGACAACTAGTGGGAGTGTCCGGGGAGCTGTTTTTT
CARQLVGVSGELFF
>TRBV2|TRBJ1-2|NA|NA
TGTGCCAGCAGGGGCAGGGGATTGTATGGCTACACCTTC
CASRGRGLYGYTF
>TRBV10-1|TRBJ2-5|TRBD2|NA
TGCGCCAGCAGTGAGAGGACTAGCGGGAGTGTAAAAGAGACCCAGTACTTC
CASSERTSGSVKETQYF
>TRBV13|TRBJ2-5|TRBD1|NA
TGTGCCAGCAGCCGACAGGGGAGGGAGACCCAGTACTTC
CASSRQGRETQYF
>TRBV11-3|TRBJ2-7|TRBD1|NA
TGTGCCAGCAGCGAGGGACAGGGCTACGAGCAGTACTTC
CASSEGQGYEQYF
>TRBV7-2|TRBJ1-5|NA|NA
TGTGCCAGCAGCTTGGACTCTAGCAATCAGCCCCAGCATTTT
CASSLDSSNQPQHF
>TRBV4-3|TRBJ1-2|NA|NA
TGCGCCAGCAGCCAAGAACTCGGGAGACGAACTCTCTATGGCTACACCTTC
CASSQELGRRTLYGYTF
>TRBV27|TRBJ1-5|NA|NA
TGTGCCAGCAGTTTATCCGGTGTGTGGCAGCCCCAGCATTTT
CASSLSGVWQPQHF
>TRBV30|TRBJ1-5|TRBD1|NA
TGTGCCTGGAGTTTGAGGTTGACAGGGAGGTTTGGTGATACCAATCAGCCCCAGCATTTT
CAWSLRLTGRFGDTNQPQHF
>TRBV5-6|TRBJ2-7|NA|NA
TGTGCCAGCAGCTTCAATAAACTTAACTACGAGCAGTACTTC
CASSFNKLNYEQYF
>TRBV4-1|TRBJ2-3|TRBD2|NA
TGCGCCAGCAGCCAAGAGCGGGGGGGAATAGATACGCAGTATTTT
CASSQERGGIDTQYF
>TRBV14|TRBJ2-1|TRBD2|NA
TGTGCCAGCAGCCTACCTCCTAAATCTTATGGGCTAGCGGGGGACAATGAGCAGTTCTTC
CASSLPPKSYGLAGDNEQFF
>TRBV10-2|TRBJ2-3|NA|NA
TGCGCCAGCAGTCCTCGTTCGGATACGCAGTATTTT
CASSPRSDTQYF
>TRBV10-3|TRBJ1-2|NA|NA
TGTGCCATCAGGGGGCTCAACTATGGCTACACCTTC
CAIRGLNYGYTF
>TRBV4-3|TRBJ2-7|TRBD1|NA
TGCGCCAGCAGCCAAGGCGGGACAGGGGGCTACGAGCAGTACTTC
CASSQGGTGGYEQYF
>TRBV5-6|TRBJ2-7|TRBD2|NA
TGTGCCAGCAGCTTTCCGGGACTAGGCTACTACGAGCAGTACTTC
CASSFPGLGYYEQYF
>TRBV6-1|TRBJ2-2|TRBD1|NA
TGTGCCAGCAGGGATCGACAGGGGACCACCGGGGAGCTGTTTTTT
CASRDRQGTTGELFF
>TRBV15|TRBJ2-3|NA|NA
TGTGCCACCAGCAGAGATCCGGGACATAGCACAGATACGCAGTATTTT
CATSRDPGHSTDTQYF
>TRBV27|TRBJ1-1|NA|NA
TGTGCCAGCAGCCTCAGGGTATCTAACACTGAAGCTTTCTTT
CASSLRVSNTEAFF
>TRBV7-2|TRBJ2-7|TRBD1|NA
TGTGCCAGCAGCACCGACAGGGGGTCCTCCTACGAGCAGTACTTC
CASSTDRGSSYEQYF
>TRBV19|TRBJ1-5|TRBD1|NA
TGTGCCAGTAGTGGAGCAACGACAGGGATAGTGGGCAATCAGCCCCAGCATTTT
CASSGATTGIVGNQPQHF
>TRBV29-1|TRBJ2-5|TRBD1|once
TGCAGCGTTGAAGATCCGGACAGGGGCCAGGACTTTGCCCAGTACTTC
CSVEDPDRGQDFAQYF
>TRBV7-3|TRBJ2-6|NA|NA
TGTGCCAGCTCCGACAGGCCCCGAATCTCTGGGGCCAACGTCCTGACTTTC
CASSDRPRISGANVLTF
>TRBV6-5|TRBJ1-1|NA|NA
TGTGCCAGCAGTTACCAGGTGAACACTGAAGCTTTCTTT
CASSYQVNTEAFF
>TRBV27|TRBJ1-2|NA|NA
TGTGCCAGCTCCCTCGGGTGGGGAGCGGGTGGCTACACCTTC
CASSLGWGAGGYTF
>TRBV25-1|TRBJ2-3|NA|once
TGTGCCAGCAGTGAAGATCTTATTAGCGCAGATACGCAGTATTTT
CASSEDLISADTQYF
>TRBV5-1|TRBJ2-5|TRBD2|once
TGCGCCAGCAGCTTGGGCGGGAGTGAGACCCAGTACTTC
CASSLGGSETQYF
>TRBV9|TRBJ1-6|NA|NA
TGTGCCAGCAGCCCCGGCGGTGGTTTGGATTCACCCCTCCACTTT
CASSPGGGLDSPLHF
>TRBV18|TRBJ2-5|NA|NA
TGTGCCAGCTCACCAATCAGGGGAGAGACCCAGTACTTC
CASSPIRGETQYF
>TRBV6-1|TRBJ2-2|NA|NA
TGTGCCAGCAGGGAATTCGACACGATTAACACCGGGGAGCTGTTTTTT
CASREFDTINTGELFF
>TRBV9|TRBJ2-1|TRBD2|NA
TGTGCCAGCAGCGCGACTAGCGGGAGGAGGAATGAGCAGTTCTTC
CASSATSGRRNEQFF
>TRBV7-9|TRBJ2-7|NA|NA
TGTGCCAGCAGTCGAGCCTACGAGCAGTACTTC
CASSRAYEQYF